This TCR beta chain was sequenced in a study of cytomegalovirus exposure and HLA in healthy donors. As for the study in general: Among about 179 million T cells, an earlier analysis found 90 million to 130 million unique TCR beta sequences.

CDR1 and CDR2 from the germline V gene are WNHNN and SYGVQD (reference sequence). The CDR3 contains 20 residues. The V gene end was trimmed by 0 bases and the J gene end by 2 bases; junction bases not matched to a gene: 13. Researchers ran the PCR with 60 Vbeta and 13 Jbeta primers. Data came from immunoSEQ multiplex PCR; TCRdb stores just in-frame clones and leaves some out. The sample yields approximately 100,000 clones, 64% seen once. Sample: PBMCs. The TCR originated in a human donor in good health. The chain has TRBV10-1 and TRBJ2-1; 10 bases line up with TRBD2. The CDR3 region is CASSESWVRSAGGTYNEQFF. CDR3 nucleotide sequence: TGCGCCAGCAGTGAGTCGTGGGTTCGGTCAGCGGGGGGGACCTACAATGAGCAGTTCTTC.